The 27 T cell receptor beta chains below were found in one sample sequenced in a study of blood T cell repertoires in COVID-19. The repertoire was sequenced with immunoSEQ multiplex PCR; TCRdb's copy has only in-frame clones and lacks some. The sample has about 230,000 clones; 65% to 85% are singletons. The sequencing input was peripheral blood. Receptors were obtained from a man in his forties with acute or convalescent COVID-19.

This chain links TRBV12-5 with TRBJ2-7; TRBD2 agrees at 16 bases. The germline gives CDR1 LGHNT, CDR2 FRNRAP. The length of the CDR3 is 15 residues. Trimming at V came to 6 bases and at J to 5 bases, leaving 4 bases not matched to a gene. CDR3 region: CASGLGLAGGDEQYF. CDR3 DNA sequence: TGTGCTAGTGGGCTGGGACTAGCGGGAGGGGACGAGCAGTACTTC.

This clone was counted between two and nine times. The chain links TRBV19 to TRBJ1-2; D ambiguous. V was shortened by 6 bases and J by 10 bases, with 15 bases between the two germline ends. The CDR3 is 12 residues long. Germline CDR1 is LNHDA and CDR2 is SQIVND (reference sequence). The CDR3 sequence is CASRPSSYHYTF. CDR3 DNA: TGTGCCAGTAGGCCCTCTTCCTACCACTACACCTTC. Variable domain in full (rest from reference TRBV19 and TRBJ1-2): DGGITQSPKYLFRKEGQNVTLSCEQNLNHDAMYWYRQDPGQGLRLIYYSQIVNDFQKGDIAEGYSVSREKKESFPLTVTSAQKNPTAFYLCASRPSSYHYTFGSGTRLTVV.

This clone is a singleton in its sample. This sequence joins TRBV3-1 (or the pseudogene TRBV3-2) and TRBJ1-4; 9 positions match TRBD1. The CDR3 length is 13 residues. Germline values: CDR1 LGHDT, CDR2 YNNKEL (reference sequence). V was clipped by 0 bases and J by 17 bases; unmatched bases: 7. This CDR3 is CASSQDPYRGRFF. CDR3 nucleotide sequence: TGTGCCAGCAGCCAAGACCCTTACAGGGGGCGATTTTTT.

The V gene is TRBV3-1 (or the pseudogene TRBV3-2), the J gene TRBJ1-1; TRBD1 is a possible D gene (6 bases). Trimming took 7 bases from V and 0 from J, leaving 15 bases between them. The CDR3 sequence is 15 residues long. Germline V gene data show CDR1 as LGHDT and CDR2 as YNNKEL (reference sequence). This CDR3 reads CASTRGAGVNTEAFF. CDR3 bases: TGTGCCAGCACCCGGGGGGCAGGAGTGAACACTGAAGCTTTCTTT.

The V and J genes are TRBV6-6 and TRBJ2-3, with 8 bases identical to TRBD2. The germline gives CDR1 MNHNY, CDR2 SVGAGI (reference sequence). V was clipped by 7 bases and J by 6 bases; unmatched bases: 15. CDR3 size: 16 residues. Here the CDR3 reads CASTTSKAGVADTQYF. The CDR3, as DNA: TGTGCCAGCACCACATCGAAAGCGGGAGTCGCGGATACGCAGTATTTT.

CDR3 in DNA: TGTGCCAGTAGTTTGAGACATATCTATGGCTACACCTTC. Translation: CASSLRHIYGYTF. The chain has TRBV19 and TRBJ1-2; D unclear. Looked up from germline, CDR1 is LNHDA and CDR2 is SQIVND (reference sequence). V was shortened by 5 bases and J by 4 bases, with 11 bases between the two germline ends. The CDR3 totals 13 residues.

The chain couples TRBV27 to TRBJ2-7; possible D gene TRBD2, 6 bases. Germline CDR1 is MNHEY and CDR2 is SMNVEV (reference sequence). V lost 6 bases and J 4 bases, leaving 7 bases between the germline ends. This CDR3 has 11 residues. The CDR3 sequence: CASSAGYEQYF. The CDR3 coding sequence is TGTGCCAGCAGCGCGGGGTACGAGCAGTACTTC.

V and J are TRBV2 and TRBJ2-5; 8 positions agree with TRBD1. The J segment lost 4 bases and the V segment lost 8 bases, leaving 0 bases of the junction unmatched. The CDR3 spans 11 residues. Per germline, CDR1 SNHLY and CDR2 FYNNEI. The CDR3 spells CASGQGETQYF. In DNA form, the CDR3 reads TGTGCCAGCGGACAGGGAGAGACCCAGTACTTC.

The chain employs TRBV18 and TRBJ1-2; tentative D call: TRBD1 (5 bases). Germline V gives CDR1 KGHSH, CDR2 LQKENI. The ends were cut back, 2 bases at V and 8 bases at J, with 30 bases in the middle. This CDR3 spans 19 amino acids. CDR3: CASSPFSRTPKDYSGGYTF. The CDR3 bases are TGTGCCAGCTCACCATTCTCCAGGACACCTAAGGATTATTCCGGGGGCTACACCTTC. The whole variable domain, remainder taken from reference TRBV18 and TRBJ1-2, is NAGVMQNPRHLVRRRGQEARLRCSPMKGHSHVYWYRQLPEEGLKFMVYLQKENIIDESGMPKERFSAEFPKEGPSILRIQQVVRGDSAAYFCASSPFSRTPKDYSGGYTFGSGTRLTVV.

The rearrangement uses TRBV7-2 and TRBJ2-7; TRBD1 agrees at 10 bases. Germline CDR1 SGHTA, CDR2 FQGNSA. The CDR3 extends over 16 amino acids. J lost 5 bases, V lost 4 bases, and 11 bases had no gene match. CDR3 loop: CASSSLYRDRGHEQYF. The CDR3 DNA sequence: TGTGCCAGCAGCTCCCTGTACCGGGACAGGGGCCACGAGCAGTACTTC.

V gene TRBV9 combines with J gene TRBJ1-6; D gene uncertain. Deletions cut 3 bases from V and 7 bases from J, with 11 bases between. This CDR3 is built from 14 residues. Germline CDR1 SGDLS, CDR2 YYNGEE. CDR3 region: CASSGAGQNSPLHF. The CDR3 DNA follows: TGTGCCAGCAGCGGGGCGGGCCAAAATTCACCCCTCCACTTT.

This clone came up a few times. The chain carries TRBV14 and TRBJ2-7, with 7 positions matching TRBD2. The CDR3 runs 15 residues. The V gene end was trimmed by 3 bases and the J gene end by 4 bases; junction bases not matched to a gene: 9. Germline lookup yields CDR1 SGHDN and CDR2 FVKESK. CDR3 sequence (DNA): TGTGCCAGCAGCCAGTGGGGAAATAGCGGGTACGAGCAGTACTTC. It translates to CASSQWGNSGYEQYF.

This chain uses TRBV9 with TRBJ1-4; 7 nucleotides line up with TRBD1. This CDR3 comprises 14 residues. Germline CDR1 and CDR2: SGDLS and YYNGEE. V was pared by 4 bases and J by 8 bases, with 8 bases of the junction left unmatched. CDR3: CASSPGTVGEKLFF. CDR3 bases: TGTGCCAGCAGCCCAGGGACAGTCGGGGAAAAACTGTTTTTT.

This rearrangement joins TRBV6-6 to TRBJ2-2, with 16 nucleotides matching TRBD2. The V gene's germline CDR1 is MNHNY and CDR2 SVGAGI (reference sequence). The CDR3 has 20 amino acids. Trimming cost V 7 bases and J 3 bases; bases outside gene matches: 14. For the CDR3, the DNA is TGTGCCAGCACCTATTCCATCGGGACTAGCGGGAGGGAGGACACCGGGGAGCTGTTTTTT. Protein product: CASTYSIGTSGREDTGELFF.

The chain couples TRBV19 to TRBJ1-2, with 8 bases lining up with TRBD1. The V gene's germline CDR1 is LNHDA and CDR2 SQIVND (reference sequence). V lost 3 bases and J lost 4; bases outside the gene matches: 16. The CDR3 sequence is 18 residues long. CDR3 loop: CASSIDPWTGSRSYGYTF. In nucleotides, the CDR3 is TGTGCCAGTAGTATCGACCCCTGGACAGGGAGTCGTTCCTATGGCTACACCTTC.

This rearrangement joins TRBV10-3 to TRBJ1-2, with TRBD1 as a possible D gene (5 bases). The germline V and J ends were trimmed by 0 bases and 4 bases, with 12 bases remaining between them. This CDR3 comprises 15 residues. CDR1 ENHRY and CDR2 SYGVKD come from the germline V gene. Here the CDR3 reads CAISESSGRIYGYTF. The DNA of the CDR3 is TGTGCCATCAGTGAGTCTTCAGGGCGGATCTATGGCTACACCTTC.

The genes are TRBV13 and TRBJ2-3; 7 bases fit TRBD2. This CDR3 has 17 amino acids. Germline V lookup: CDR1 PRHDT, CDR2 FYEKMQ (reference sequence). V lost 5 bases and J lost 1; bases outside the gene matches: 12. The CDR3 nucleotides are TGTGCCAGCAGCGCCGAAAGGGGCGCGGGAGGCACAGATACGCAGTATTTT. This sequence encodes CASSAERGAGGTDTQYF.

The V and J genes are TRBV11-2 and TRBJ1-4, with 8 positions matching TRBD1. The CDR3 length is 15 residues. CDR1 is SGHAT and CDR2 is FQNNGV in the germline V gene. V was pared by 2 bases and J by 8 bases, with 7 bases of the junction left unmatched. CDR3 sequence: CASSLSGGVYEKLFF. The CDR3, as DNA: TGTGCCAGCAGCTTATCAGGGGGCGTTTACGAAAAACTGTTTTTT.

The CDR3 coding sequence is TGTGCCAGCAGTAGACAGGACAGGGCGGGGGAGACCCAGTACTTC. It specifies CASSRQDRAGETQYF. The V gene is TRBV6-5, the J gene TRBJ2-5; TRBD1 agrees at 8 bases. The junction had 10 bases not matched to a gene; V was cut back by 5 bases and J by 5 bases. Germline lookup yields CDR1 MNHEY and CDR2 SVGAGI. The CDR3 has 15 residues.

The rearrangement links TRBV2 to TRBJ1-5; possible D gene TRBD1, 5 bases. The CDR3 is made up of 15 amino acids. Germline V gives CDR1 SNHLY, CDR2 FYNNEI. Trimming took off 6 bases at V and 0 bases at J, with 12 bases between the two ends. The CDR3, as DNA: TGTGCCAGCAGCCAATTGACAGCTAGCAATCAGCCCCAGCATTTT. This sequence encodes CASSQLTASNQPQHF.

This rearrangement joins TRBV3-1 (or the pseudogene TRBV3-2) to TRBJ1-1; 7 nucleotides agree with TRBD1. V was clipped by 3 bases and J by 7 bases; unmatched bases: 8. This CDR3 is 14 amino acids long. Germline V CDR1 and CDR2: LGHDT, YNNKEL (reference sequence). In DNA, the CDR3 is TGTGCCAGCAGCCACTATGATGGGACAGATGAAGCTTTCTTT. Residues: CASSHYDGTDEAFF.

The sample holds one count of this clone. The chain couples TRBV2 to TRBJ2-5, with D perhaps matching TRBD1 (6 bases). Germline V gene lookup returns CDR1 SNHLY and CDR2 FYNNEI. Trimming pared 7 bases from V and 2 bases from J, leaving 14 bases between. The CDR3 runs to 14 residues. CDR3: CASTPGTTQETQYF. CDR3 sequence (DNA): TGTGCCAGCACCCCCGGGACAACACAAGAGACCCAGTACTTC.

This chain links TRBV2 with TRBJ1-4; D unclear. The CDR3 totals 13 residues. Trimming left V 4 bases short and J 5 bases short, with 8 bases between. Germline lookup yields CDR1 SNHLY and CDR2 FYNNEI. The CDR3 sequence: CASSGRLNEKLFF. For the CDR3, the DNA is TGTGCCAGCAGTGGGAGATTAAATGAAAAACTGTTTTTT.

This chain links TRBV5-1 with TRBJ1-1; D unresolved. The CDR3 is made up of 11 amino acids. V lost 6 bases to trimming and J lost 5 bases, with 8 bases between them. Germline V gene lookup returns CDR1 SGHRS and CDR2 YFSETQ. CDR3 nucleotides: TGCGCCAGCAAGAGGGAGACTGAAGCTTTCTTT. The encoded protein is CASKRETEAFF.

The chain carries TRBV7-3 and TRBJ1-1, with D possibly being TRBD1 (6 bases). In germline, CDR1 is SGHTA, CDR2 FQGTGA. Trimming took off 4 bases at V and 4 bases at J, with 13 bases between the two ends. The CDR3 totals 14 residues. CDR3 nucleotide sequence: TGTGCCAGCAGCTCCTACCCCAGGGGCACTGAAGCTTTCTTT. Protein product: CASSSYPRGTEAFF.

This clone was counted between two and nine times. The chain employs TRBV11-3 and TRBJ1-1; 7 bases agree with TRBD1. The germline V gene encodes CDR1 SGHNT and CDR2 YENEEA. This CDR3 region has 15 residues. With 5 bases clipped from V and 3 bases from J, the junction kept 9 bases outside the gene matches. Written as DNA, the CDR3 is TGTGCCAGCAGCGTAACTATCACAGGGGACACTGAAGCTTTCTTT. Protein sequence: CASSVTITGDTEAFF.

This clone was counted a few times. This rearrangement joins TRBV11-2 to TRBJ2-3, with D perhaps TRBD2 (6 bases). CDR1 is SGHAT and CDR2 is FQNNGV in the germline V gene. V was trimmed by 6 bases and J by 3 bases, leaving 13 bases between them. This CDR3 has 14 amino acids. The CDR3 DNA is TGTGCCAGCAGACGGGACTTCGGGACAGATACGCAGTATTTT. Its protein product is CASRRDFGTDTQYF. The full variable domain, in which reference TRBV11-2 and TRBJ2-3 provide the parts outside the CDR3, is EAGVAQSPRYKIIEKRQSVAFWCNPISGHATLYWYQQILGQGPKLLIQFQNNGVVDDSQLPKDRFSAERLKGVDSTLKIQPAKLEDSAVYLCASRRDFGTDTQYFGPGTRLTVL.